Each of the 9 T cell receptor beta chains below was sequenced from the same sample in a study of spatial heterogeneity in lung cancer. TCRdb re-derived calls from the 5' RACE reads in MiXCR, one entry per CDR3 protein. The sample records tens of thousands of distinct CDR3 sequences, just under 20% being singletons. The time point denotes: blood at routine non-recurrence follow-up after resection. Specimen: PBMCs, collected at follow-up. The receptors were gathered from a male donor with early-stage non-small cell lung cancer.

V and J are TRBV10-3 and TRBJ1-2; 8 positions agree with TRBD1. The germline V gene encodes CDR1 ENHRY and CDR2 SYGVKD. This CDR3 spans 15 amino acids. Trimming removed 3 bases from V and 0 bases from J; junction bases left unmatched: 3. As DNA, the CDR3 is TGTGCCATCAGTGAAGAGGACAGGGCTAACTATGGCTACACCTTC. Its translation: CAISEEDRANYGYTF.

The CDR3 spells CASSPSVYSRSGNTIYF. The CDR3 coding sequence is TGTGCCAGCTCACCATCGGTCTACAGTAGATCTGGAAACACCATATATTTT. The chain uses TRBV18 and TRBJ1-3; D gene unclear. Germline V CDR1 and CDR2: KGHSH, LQKENI. This CDR3 has 17 residues. Trimming took off 2 bases at V and 1 base at J, with 15 bases between the two ends.

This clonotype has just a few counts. This CDR3 is CAISESAPETQYF. The CDR3 DNA is TGTGCCATCAGTGAGAGTGCCCCAGAGACCCAGTACTTC. The rearrangement uses TRBV10-3 and TRBJ2-5, with no clear D. This CDR3 contains 13 residues. V lost 2 bases and J 4 bases, leaving 8 bases between the germline ends. Germline loops: CDR1 ENHRY, CDR2 SYGVKD.

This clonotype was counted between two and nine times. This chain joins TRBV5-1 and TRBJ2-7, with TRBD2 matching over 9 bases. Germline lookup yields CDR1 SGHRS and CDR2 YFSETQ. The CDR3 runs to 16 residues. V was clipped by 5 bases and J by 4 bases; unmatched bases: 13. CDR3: CASRPTQGTSSYEQYF. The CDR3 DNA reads TGCGCCAGCAGGCCCACGCAGGGGACTAGCAGTTACGAGCAGTACTTC.

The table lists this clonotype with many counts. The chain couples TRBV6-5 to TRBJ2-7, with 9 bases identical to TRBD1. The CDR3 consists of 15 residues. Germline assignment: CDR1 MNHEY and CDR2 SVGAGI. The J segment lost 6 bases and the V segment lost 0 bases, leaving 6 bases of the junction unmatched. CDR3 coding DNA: TGTGCCAGCAGTTACTCGAGGGGACAGGGCGCCGAGCAGTACTTC. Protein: CASSYSRGQGAEQYF.

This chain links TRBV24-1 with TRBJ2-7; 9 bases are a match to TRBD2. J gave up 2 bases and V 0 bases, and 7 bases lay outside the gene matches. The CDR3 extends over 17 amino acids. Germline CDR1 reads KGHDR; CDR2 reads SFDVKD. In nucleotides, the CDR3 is TGTGCCACCAGTGATTTGCGTCTTAGCGGGGGCCCCTACGAGCAGTACGTC. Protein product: CATSDLRLSGGPYEQYV.

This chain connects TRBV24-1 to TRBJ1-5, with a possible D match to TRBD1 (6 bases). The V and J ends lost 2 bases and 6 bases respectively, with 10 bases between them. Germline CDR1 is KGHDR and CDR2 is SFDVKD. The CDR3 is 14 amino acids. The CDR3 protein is CATSDSGAGQPQHF. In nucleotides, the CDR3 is TGTGCCACCAGTGATTCAGGGGCCGGTCAGCCCCAGCATTTT.

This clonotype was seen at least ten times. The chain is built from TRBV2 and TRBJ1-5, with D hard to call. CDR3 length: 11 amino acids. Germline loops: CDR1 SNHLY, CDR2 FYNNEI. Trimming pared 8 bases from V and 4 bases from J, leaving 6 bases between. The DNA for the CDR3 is TGTGCCAGCGGCAGTAATCAGCCCCAGCATTTT. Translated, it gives CASGSNQPQHF.

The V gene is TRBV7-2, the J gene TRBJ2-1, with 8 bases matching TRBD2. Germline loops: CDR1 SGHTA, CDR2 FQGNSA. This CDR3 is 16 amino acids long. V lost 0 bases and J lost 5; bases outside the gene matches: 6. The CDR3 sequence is CASSLASGGAHNEQFF. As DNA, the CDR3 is TGTGCCAGCAGCTTAGCTTCCGGGGGGGCCCACAATGAGCAGTTCTTC.